The source of this T cell receptor beta chain is a study of blood T cells in healthy people across ages. Trimming shortened V by 2 bases and J by 1 base, and 6 bases separated the two germline ends. This CDR3 has 14 amino acids. Per germline, CDR1 MDHEN and CDR2 SYDVKM. This clonotype was seen more than once but under ten times. Sample-barcoded 5' priming and a J-beta primer mix drove a second PCR of roughly 6 to 12 cycles. TCRdb re-called the 5' RACE reads with MiXCR, one entry per CDR3 protein. The profile shows roughly 1.5 million distinct CDR3 sequences, around 40% of them singletons. The TCR comes from a woman aged 18-29 years in good health. Sequenced sample: blood. The rearrangement uses TRBV28 and TRBJ1-5; no clear D gene. The chain's CDR3 is CASSLRRSNQPQHF. CDR3 bases: TGTGCCAGCAGTTTACGGCGGAGCAATCAGCCCCAGCATTTT.